A single sample gave rise to the 19 T cell receptor beta chains below, sequenced in a study of T cells in Graves' hyperthyroidism and ophthalmopathy. Amplification of TCR beta CDR3 regions used RNA as the template. Carried out on the TCR CDR3, a first-round RT-PCR used the HTBI primer set. TCRdb passed the multiplex PCR reads through MiXCR, listing each CDR3 protein once. The sample has 310,000 or so distinct CDR3 sequences; approximately 15% are singletons. The sample consisted of blood. The receptor source for this set is a woman aged 60-70 years with Graves' ophthalmopathy.

V and J are TRBV2 and TRBJ2-5, with a possible D match to TRBD2 (5 bases). The V gene's germline CDR1 is SNHLY and CDR2 FYNNEI. V lost 8 bases, J lost 4 bases, and 11 bases lay in between. The CDR3 contains 12 residues. The CDR3 nucleotides are TGTGCCAGCTGTAGCGTGGGAGAGACCCAGTACTTC. Protein: CASCSVGETQYF.

This clonotype has ten or more counts. The chain is built from TRBV5-1 and TRBJ1-1; D remains ambiguous. CDR3 length: 13 residues. Trimming shortened V by 7 bases and J by 0 bases, and 10 bases separated the two germline ends. Germline-derived CDR1 and CDR2 are SGHRS and YFSETQ. CDR3: CASGLRMNTEAFF. CDR3 bases: TGCGCCAGCGGTCTAAGAATGAACACTGAAGCTTTCTTT.

This clonotype came up many times. V usage is TRBV3-1 and J usage is TRBJ2-1; no reliable D call. The CDR3 has 16 residues. Germline V lookup: CDR1 LGHDT, CDR2 YNNKEL (reference sequence). V lost 2 bases to trimming and J lost 0 bases, with 11 bases between them. DNA for the CDR3: TGTGCCAGCAGCCAACTCCTAAAAAGCTCCTACAATGAGCAGTTCTTC. This translates into CASSQLLKSSYNEQFF.

This clonotype was observed at least ten times. The chain couples TRBV12-3 or TRBV12-4 to TRBJ1-5, with unresolved D. The CDR3 has 13 amino acids. Trimming cost V 4 bases and J 4 bases, with 8 bases left between them. The CDR3 bases are TGTGCCAGCAGTTCACATGGAAATCAGCCCCAGCATTTT. It encodes CASSSHGNQPQHF.

This clonotype was counted many times. The J gene is TRBJ1-1, the V gene TRBV2; no clear D gene. The V gene lost 5 bases and the J gene lost 0 bases, with 10 bases spanning the gap. Germline V gene sequence: CDR1 SNHLY, CDR2 FYNNEI. The CDR3 runs 14 residues. The DNA for the CDR3 is TGTGCCAGCAGTCGGCAATCTTTGAACACTGAAGCTTTCTTT. Translating it yields CASSRQSLNTEAFF.

Notes on this clonotype: A read error may explain this, as a much larger clone is one base away. This chain uses TRBV7-9 with TRBJ1-2, with a tentative D call TRBD1 (6 bases). Trimming removed 1 base from V and 0 bases from J, with 9 bases in between. Germline CDR1 is SEHNR and CDR2 is FQNEAQ (reference sequence). The CDR3 runs to 15 residues. CDR3 bases: TGTGCCAGCAGCTTAGGGGACATCTCTAACTATGGCTACACCTTC. Protein product: CASSLGDISNYGYTF.

This clonotype was seen ten or more times. The CDR3 spells CASSPGLVAFF. CDR3 nucleotide sequence: TGTGCCAGCAGCCCGGGTCTAGTAGCTTTCTTT. The chain carries TRBV7-6 and TRBJ1-1; no clear D. V lost 5 bases to trimming and J lost 10 bases, with 11 bases between them. Germline loops: CDR1 SGHVS, CDR2 FNYEAQ. This CDR3 has 11 residues.

This clonotype was detected only a few times. This chain connects TRBV7-8 to TRBJ2-5; 9 nucleotides align to TRBD2. With V trimmed by 4 bases and J by 5 bases, 5 bases remained unmatched. This CDR3 contains 14 residues. Germline V gene sequence: CDR1 SGHVS, CDR2 FQNEAQ. The CDR3 nucleotides are TGTGCCAGCAGCTCCGGACTAGCGAGGGAGACCCAGTACTTC. Encoded protein: CASSSGLARETQYF.

As concerns this clonotype: The germline gene is not matched at one end of the junction; a read error may be the cause. V and J are TRBV7-7 and TRBJ2-2; 15 nucleotides line up with TRBD2. The CDR3 runs 15 residues. Germline values: CDR1 SSHAT, CDR2 FNYEAQ (reference sequence). CDR3 residues: CASSRTSGGAGELFF. The CDR3 DNA reads as TGTGCTAGCAGCCGGACTAGCGGGGGGGCCGGGGAGCTGTTTTTT.

This sequence joins TRBV14 and TRBJ1-2; 8 bases fit TRBD1. The V gene end was trimmed by 5 bases and the J gene end by 6 bases; junction bases not matched to a gene: 11. There are 15 residues in the CDR3. CDR1 is SGHDN, CDR2 FVKESK, per germline. CDR3 DNA sequence: TGTGCCAGCAGCAACTGGAGGACAGGGAAGAATGGCTACACCTTC. Its translation: CASSNWRTGKNGYTF.

This clonotype has a handful of counts. This chain uses TRBV4-2 with TRBJ1-1; D not certain. Germline loops: CDR1 LGHNA, CDR2 YNFKEQ. V was clipped by 5 bases and J by 0 bases, with 10 bases between them. The CDR3 runs 14 residues. In DNA form, the CDR3 reads TGTGCCAGCAGCTTATCGGAGTTGAACACTGAAGCTTTCTTT. Amino acids: CASSLSELNTEAFF.

This clonotype was observed a handful of times. In DNA form, the CDR3 reads TGTGCCAGCACCCAGGGGGCCATCGCAGATACGCAGTATTTT. Protein product: CASTQGAIADTQYF. The chain has TRBV6-2 or TRBV6-3 and TRBJ2-3, with 8 bases lining up with TRBD1. From germline, CDR1 is MNHEY and CDR2 SVGEGT. CDR3 size: 14 residues. The V and J ends lost 7 bases and 4 bases, in that order; junction bases with no gene match: 7.

About this clonotype itself: A much larger clone lies a single base off, so this may be a read error. The chain recombines TRBV7-3 with TRBJ1-1, with D maybe TRBD1 (6 bases). Per the germline V gene, CDR1 is SGHTA and CDR2 is FQGTGA. Trimming pared 2 bases from V and 9 bases from J, leaving 10 bases between. This CDR3 region has 12 residues. DNA of the CDR3: TGTGCCAGCAGCTTAGCGGGGGCCAAAGCTTTCTTT. The encoded protein is CASSLAGAKAFF.

This clonotype was recorded at least ten times. The chain recombines TRBV20-1 with TRBJ1-2; possibly TRBD1 for D (5 bases). Trimming removed 4 bases from V and 4 bases from J, with 13 bases in between. The CDR3 extends over 13 amino acids. From germline, CDR1 is DFQATT and CDR2 SNEGSKA (reference sequence). The CDR3 sequence: CSANIGTVYGYTF. CDR3 nucleotide sequence: TGCAGTGCTAATATCGGGACTGTCTATGGCTACACCTTC.

At least ten counts were recorded for this clonotype. V and J are TRBV5-1 and TRBJ2-7, with 8 bases lining up with TRBD1. Germline CDR1 reads SGHRS; CDR2 reads YFSETQ. The CDR3 contains 14 residues. Unmatched junction bases numbered 1, after V lost 0 bases and J lost 2 bases. The CDR3 DNA is TGCGCCAGCAGCTTGGACAGGGGGACCTACGAGCAGTACTTC. Translation gives CASSLDRGTYEQYF.

V usage is TRBV20-1 and J usage is TRBJ2-2, with D unresolved. V was trimmed by 3 bases and J by 0 bases, leaving 8 bases between them. CDR3 length equals 14 residues. Looked up from germline, CDR1 is DFQATT and CDR2 is SNEGSKA (reference sequence). The CDR3 nucleotides read TGCAGTGCTAGGCGGACCTCGAACACCGGGGAGCTGTTTTTT. This codes for CSARRTSNTGELFF.

This clonotype was seen many times. V is TRBV10-3 and J is TRBJ1-1; D remains unclear. The CDR3 covers 14 residues. Germline V gene data show CDR1 as ENHRY and CDR2 as SYGVKD. The V gene lost 0 bases and the J gene lost 4 bases, with 9 bases spanning the gap. The CDR3 reads CAISESPDITEAFF. The DNA of the CDR3 is TGTGCCATCAGTGAGTCGCCAGACATCACTGAAGCTTTCTTT.

This chain links TRBV5-1 with TRBJ1-1, with TRBD1 as a possible D gene (6 bases). The germline V gene encodes CDR1 SGHRS and CDR2 YFSETQ. The CDR3 consists of 15 residues. The germline V and J ends were trimmed by 4 bases and 1 base, with 14 bases remaining between them. The CDR3 protein is CASSRGGGWNTEAFF. Written as DNA, the CDR3 is TGCGCCAGCAGCCGGGGAGGGGGGTGGAACACTGAAGCTTTCTTT.

The CDR3 region is CSASAGGLYGYTF. The CDR3 nucleotides are TGCAGTGCTAGTGCGGGGGGCCTCTATGGCTACACCTTC. This rearrangement joins TRBV20-1 to TRBJ1-2, with a weak D call TRBD1 (6 bases). Per the germline V gene, CDR1 is DFQATT and CDR2 is SNEGSKA (reference sequence). V was trimmed by 3 bases and J by 4 bases, leaving 12 bases between them. The CDR3 is 13 residues long.